The 32 T cell receptor beta chains below come from one sample, sequenced in a study of tumor-infiltrating lymphocytes in localized non-small cell lung cancer. Generated by immunoSEQ multiplex PCR, the TCRdb table keeps only in-frame clones and is missing some. The table includes about 24,000 clones, under 75% detected once. Sequencing input: lung tumor tissue. All receptors derive from a human donor with non-small cell lung cancer.

The chain joins TRBV5-5 to TRBJ1-3; D ambiguous. Germline CDR1 and CDR2: SGHKS and YYEKEE (reference sequence). V dropped 5 bases and J dropped 0 bases, with 9 bases sitting between them. The CDR3 runs to 14 residues. The CDR3: CASSLPGSGNTIYF. The CDR3 DNA reads as TGTGCCAGCAGTTTGCCAGGCTCTGGAAACACCATATATTTT. The variable domain in full, completed from reference TRBV5-5 and TRBJ1-3, reads DAGVTQSPTHLIKTRGQQVTLRCSPISGHKSVSWYQQVLGQGPQFIFQYYEKEERGRGNFPDRFSARQFPNYSSELNVNALLLGDSALYLCASSLPGSGNTIYFGEGSWLTVV.

Written as DNA, the CDR3 is TGTGCCAGCACCCTAGGGGGTCGGACTGAAGCTTTCTTT. It encodes CASTLGGRTEAFF. V is TRBV7-9 and J is TRBJ1-1; TRBD1 might be the D (6 bases). CDR3 size: 13 residues. Trimming left V 7 bases short and J 5 bases short, with 14 bases between. Germline CDR1 reads SEHNR; CDR2 reads FQNEAQ (reference sequence).

This clone is labeled medium-sized (0.01 to 0.1%). The CDR3 protein is CASKSLVGDTQYF. The CDR3 bases are TGTGCCAGTAAAAGTCTAGTAGGTGATACGCAGTATTTT. The V gene is TRBV19, the J gene TRBJ2-3; D unresolved. The CDR3 loop spans 13 amino acids. V was clipped by 7 bases and J by 6 bases, with 14 bases between them. CDR1 and CDR2 (germline): LNHDA, SQIVND (reference sequence).

In its sample, this clone was seen a few times. V gene TRBV7-9 combines with J gene TRBJ1-2; possible D gene TRBD1, 5 bases. From germline, CDR1 is SEHNR and CDR2 FQNEAQ (reference sequence). The V gene lost 3 bases and the J gene lost 8 bases, with 10 bases spanning the gap. The CDR3 has 12 amino acids. CDR3: CASSFAGRGYTF. The CDR3, as DNA: TGTGCCAGCAGCTTCGCAGGGCGAGGCTACACCTTC.

This clone has just a few counts. The V and J genes are TRBV9 and TRBJ1-1; no firm D call. The CDR3 extends over 12 amino acids. The V end lost 4 bases, the J end lost 0 bases, and 4 bases lay between the germline ends. In germline, CDR1 is SGDLS, CDR2 YYNGEE. CDR3 in amino acids: CASSNLNTEAFF. CDR3 DNA: TGTGCCAGCAGCAATTTGAACACTGAAGCTTTCTTT.

This clone has only a few counts. The V gene is TRBV2, the J gene TRBJ2-1; TRBD2 agrees at 8 bases. This CDR3 contains 13 residues. The germline CDR1 and CDR2 sequences are SNHLY and FYNNEI. The V segment lost 6 bases and the J segment 7 bases; nucleotides outside the gene matches: 5. The CDR3 DNA sequence: TGTGCCAGCAGGGATTCTAGCGGGAATGAGCAGTTCTTC. This gives the protein CASRDSSGNEQFF.

There are a few counts of this clone. The chain combines TRBV7-9 with TRBJ1-2; no clear D gene. V was clipped by 1 base and J by 4 bases, with 4 bases between them. The CDR3 loop spans 12 amino acids. Germline V CDR1 and CDR2: SEHNR, FQNEAQ (reference sequence). Here the CDR3 DNA reads TGTGCCAGCAGCTTAGAGGTCTATGGCTACACCTTC. Translated, it gives CASSLEVYGYTF.

V usage is TRBV6-6 and J usage is TRBJ2-7; 11 nucleotides line up with TRBD1. After removal of 5 bases from V and 4 bases from J, the junction contained 10 bases not matched to a gene. Germline lookup yields CDR1 MNHNY and CDR2 SVGAGI (reference sequence). The CDR3 is 16 amino acids. The CDR3: CASSKTGTGGRYEQYF. The CDR3 coding sequence is TGTGCCAGCAGTAAAACCGGGACAGGGGGTAGGTACGAGCAGTACTTC.

The V and J genes are TRBV27 and TRBJ2-1; 9 nucleotides match TRBD2. The CDR3 extends over 20 amino acids. Germline values: CDR1 MNHEY, CDR2 SMNVEV (reference sequence). V gave up 0 bases and J gave up 7 bases; unmatched junction bases: 19. The CDR3 sequence: CASSLSPPAPRLAGINEQFF. In DNA form, the CDR3 reads TGTGCCAGCAGTTTATCGCCTCCTGCCCCCCGGCTAGCGGGAATTAATGAGCAGTTCTTC.

The chain recombines TRBV6-6 with TRBJ2-1; 9 bases agree with TRBD2. The CDR3 length is 15 residues. V shed 2 bases and J 3 bases; nucleotides not matched to a gene: 2. CDR1 is MNHNY, CDR2 SVGAGI, per germline (reference sequence). This CDR3 reads CASSYLTSGYNEQFF. CDR3 DNA sequence: TGTGCCAGCAGTTACCTGACTAGCGGCTACAATGAGCAGTTCTTC.

The CDR3 loop is CASSLTSGVYNEQFF. DNA for the CDR3: TGTGCCAGCAGCTTGACTAGCGGGGTATACAATGAGCAGTTCTTC. This chain joins TRBV7-7 and TRBJ2-1, with 11 bases identical to TRBD2. The CDR3 is 15 residues long. With 3 bases clipped from V and 4 bases from J, the junction kept 2 bases outside the gene matches. The germline V gene has CDR1 SSHAT and CDR2 FNYEAQ (reference sequence).

The chain combines TRBV10-1 with TRBJ1-1; maybe TRBD1 (6 bases). V lost 6 bases, J lost 5 bases, and 16 bases lay in between. Germline assignment: CDR1 WNHNN and CDR2 SYGVQD (reference sequence). The CDR3 totals 14 residues. For the CDR3, the DNA is TGCGCCAGCAGGGGGGGCCGGGGGCAGACTGAAGCTTTCTTT. Translating it yields CASRGGRGQTEAFF.

This clone was counted only a few times. The rearrangement uses TRBV6-1 and TRBJ2-5; D could derive from TRBD1 or TRBD2 (7 bases each). From germline, CDR1 is MNHNS and CDR2 SASEGT. The CDR3 extends over 15 amino acids. V lost 4 bases, J lost 3 bases, and 15 bases lay in between. CDR3 DNA: TGTGCCAGCAGTGTGGGGGGAGGGGGCGAAGAGACCCAGTACTTC. Translating it yields CASSVGGGGEETQYF.

The V gene is TRBV5-6, the J gene TRBJ1-1; D unresolved. The V gene's germline CDR1 is SGHDT and CDR2 YYEEEE. V dropped 4 bases and J dropped 0 bases, with 10 bases sitting between them. The CDR3 has 14 residues. The CDR3 here is CASSARPMNTEAFF. DNA for the CDR3: TGTGCCAGCAGCGCAAGACCCATGAACACTGAAGCTTTCTTT.

The gene calls are TRBV11-2 and TRBJ2-1; D unclear. Trimming cost V 7 bases and J 0 bases, with 10 bases left between them. The CDR3 covers 14 residues. CDR1 is SGHAT and CDR2 is FQNNGV in the germline V gene. The CDR3 DNA reads TGTGCCAGCACCCAGGTTCTCTCCTACAATGAGCAGTTCTTC. Translating gives CASTQVLSYNEQFF.

The count of this clone is one. The J gene is TRBJ2-4, the V gene TRBV2, with TRBD2 matching 9 bases. The CDR3 runs to 15 residues. Germline values: CDR1 SNHLY, CDR2 FYNNEI. The V gene end was trimmed by 4 bases and the J gene end by 12 bases; junction bases not matched to a gene: 13. This CDR3 reads CASSGASGIVGDQYF. The CDR3 coding sequence is TGTGCCAGCAGTGGTGCTAGCGGGATTGTTGGAGATCAGTACTTC.

The chain joins TRBV14 to TRBJ1-1, with TRBD1 as a possible D gene (6 bases). V shed 3 bases and J shed 3 bases, with 11 bases lying between them. The germline CDR1 and CDR2 sequences are SGHDN and FVKESK. The CDR3 spans 14 residues. The CDR3 bases are TGTGCCAGCAGCCAGTACAGGGAGTACACTGAAGCTTTCTTT. It is translated as CASSQYREYTEAFF.

CDR3 sequence (DNA): TGTGCCAGCAGCTTAGGGGCCAGCTCCTACGAGCAGTACTTC. Its translation is CASSLGASSYEQYF. The chain uses TRBV7-2 and TRBJ2-7; the D is unclear. Germline V gene data show CDR1 as SGHTA and CDR2 as FQGNSA. With 1 base removed from V and 0 bases from J, the gap between germline ends came to 7 bases. CDR3 length: 14 residues.

The rearrangement links TRBV5-1 to TRBJ2-1; a possible D gene is TRBD1 (6 bases). From germline, CDR1 is SGHRS and CDR2 YFSETQ. CDR3 length: 14 residues. V was trimmed by 0 bases and J by 9 bases, leaving 13 bases between them. In DNA form, the CDR3 reads TGCGCCAGCAGCTTGGCCGCAGGGGCGAGTGAGCAGTTCTTC. Protein: CASSLAAGASEQFF.

The chain employs TRBV25-1 and TRBJ2-1; TRBD2 aligns across 7 bases. V trimming: 5 bases; J trimming: 8 bases; junction bases outside the gene matches: 9. Per the germline V gene, CDR1 is MGHDK and CDR2 is SYGVNS. The CDR3 totals 14 residues. The CDR3 loop is CASSPGLGYDEQFF. Written as DNA, the CDR3 is TGTGCCAGCAGTCCCGGACTAGGATACGATGAGCAGTTCTTC.

The chain is built from TRBV29-1 and TRBJ1-3; D unresolved. Germline values: CDR1 SQVTM, CDR2 ANQGSEA. Trimming took off 7 bases at V and 1 base at J, with 8 bases between the two ends. This CDR3 comprises 12 residues. The chain's CDR3 is CSASFSGNTIYF. CDR3 coding DNA: TGCAGCGCCTCGTTTTCTGGAAACACCATATATTTT.

CDR3 sequence reads: CASSLDAGNIQYF. The DNA for the CDR3 is TGTGCCAGCAGCTTAGACGCGGGAAACATTCAGTACTTC. The chain carries TRBV7-9 and TRBJ2-4; a possible D gene is TRBD2 (5 bases). The CDR3 has 13 residues. Per the germline V gene, CDR1 is SEHNR and CDR2 is FQNEAQ (reference sequence). V shed 1 base and J shed 6 bases, with 7 bases lying between them.

The chain carries TRBV2 and TRBJ2-7; the D is unclear. Trimming cost V 7 bases and J 6 bases, with 13 bases left between them. CDR1 and CDR2 (germline): SNHLY, FYNNEI. The length of the CDR3 is 12 residues. This CDR3 is CASNSPLSEQYF. The CDR3 bases are TGTGCCAGCAACTCCCCTCTCAGCGAGCAGTACTTC.

This clone occurred a few times. The J gene is TRBJ1-1, the V gene TRBV4-2, with D tentatively TRBD1 (5 bases). The germline V gene encodes CDR1 LGHNA and CDR2 YNFKEQ. The CDR3 length is 15 residues. Trimming took off 0 bases at V and 4 bases at J, with 12 bases between the two ends. CDR3 region: CASSQDWDPGTEAFF. The CDR3 coding sequence is TGTGCCAGCAGCCAAGACTGGGACCCGGGCACTGAAGCTTTCTTT.

This clone was recorded once. The rearrangement joins TRBV9 to TRBJ2-5, with TRBD2 identical over 15 bases. The CDR3 has 17 residues. V lost 3 bases, J lost 5 bases, and 8 bases stayed unmatched. Germline assignment: CDR1 SGDLS and CDR2 YYNGEE. The DNA for the CDR3 is TGTGCCAGCAGCGGAGGACTAGCGGGAGGGCCATGGGAGACCCAGTACTTC. It codes for CASSGGLAGGPWETQYF.

The chain joins TRBV9 to TRBJ2-3; TRBD1 agrees at 8 bases. Losses at the gene ends were 4 bases for V and 3 bases for J; bases not matched to a gene: 16. This CDR3 has 18 amino acids. Looked up from germline, CDR1 is SGDLS and CDR2 is YYNGEE. CDR3 in DNA: TGTGCCAGCAGCCCCCGAGCTTCCGGGACAGGCCTAACAGATACGCAGTATTTT. Its protein product is CASSPRASGTGLTDTQYF.

This sequence joins TRBV4-2 and TRBJ1-1, with 10 positions matching TRBD1. The CDR3 loop spans 16 amino acids. Germline CDR1 is LGHNA and CDR2 is YNFKEQ. V gave up 1 base and J gave up 3 bases; unmatched junction bases: 5. The chain's CDR3 is CASSQVYGTGDTEAFF. Written as DNA, the CDR3 is TGTGCCAGCAGCCAAGTTTACGGGACAGGGGACACTGAAGCTTTCTTT.

This clone occurred a few times. This chain links TRBV4-2 with TRBJ2-7; 8 bases match TRBD2. Germline V gene sequence: CDR1 LGHNA, CDR2 YNFKEQ. Trimming cost V 4 bases and J 7 bases; bases outside gene matches: 12. The CDR3 sequence is 15 residues long. The CDR3 sequence is CASSPGTSLLGEQYF. As DNA, the CDR3 is TGTGCCAGCAGCCCCGGGACTAGTCTCTTGGGGGAGCAGTACTTC.

This chain uses TRBV4-3 with TRBJ1-3; D gene unclear. Germline CDR1 reads LGHNA; CDR2 reads YSLEER. V was shortened by 0 bases and J by 0 bases, with 9 bases between the two germline ends. The CDR3 has 16 amino acids. In DNA, the CDR3 is TGCGCCAGCAGCCAAGACCCAGGCGACTCTGGAAACACCATATATTTT. This translates into CASSQDPGDSGNTIYF.

This clone is labeled medium-sized. The rearrangement joins TRBV28 to TRBJ1-1; D uncertain. Germline CDR1 MDHEN, CDR2 SYDVKM. The CDR3 has 13 amino acids. V lost 6 bases and J 1 base, leaving 9 bases between the germline ends. As DNA, the CDR3 is TGTGCCAGCAGATGGATCCCGAACACTGAAGCTTTCTTT. Protein sequence: CASRWIPNTEAFF.

V usage is TRBV28 and J usage is TRBJ1-2; unclear D gene. The germline V gene encodes CDR1 MDHEN and CDR2 SYDVKM. Trimming shortened V by 2 bases and J by 8 bases, and 6 bases separated the two germline ends. The CDR3 is 11 amino acids. For the CDR3, the DNA is TGTGCCAGCAGTTTAACCGGCGGCTACACCTTC. It codes for CASSLTGGYTF.

The table lists this clone with a few counts. The CDR3 DNA follows: TGTGCCACCAGCAAGAGTGGGGGGTACGAGCAGTACTTC. It encodes CATSKSGGYEQYF. The J gene is TRBJ2-7, the V gene TRBV15, with a weak D call TRBD2 (6 bases). The germline V gene encodes CDR1 LNHNV and CDR2 YYDKDF (reference sequence). CDR3 size: 13 residues. The ends were cut back, 4 bases at V and 4 bases at J, with 11 bases in the middle. Full variable domain (rest looked up from reference TRBV15 and TRBJ2-7): DAMVIQNPRYQVTQFGKPVTLSCSQTLNHNVMYWYQQKSSQAPKLLFHYYDKDFNNEADTPDNFQSRRPNTSFCFLDIRSPGLGDTAMYLCATSKSGGYEQYFGPGTRLTVT.